This T cell receptor (beta chain) appears in the sequencing data of a study of regulatory T cells in long-lasting Graves disease. This clonotype has a count of ten or more. The antigen remains unidentified. V lost 6 bases to trimming and J lost 4 bases; unmatched junction nucleotides: 11. CDR1 and CDR2 (germline): LNHNV, YYDKDF (reference sequence). The CDR3 spans 16 residues. CDR3 regions were amplified by Arm-PCR using iRepertoire HTBI primers to build TCR beta libraries. TCRdb re-called the multiplex PCR reads with MiXCR, one entry per CDR3 protein. The table includes hundreds of thousands of distinct CDR3 sequences, over 15% detected once. General study results and limits: There was favoring of TRBV28, TRBJ1-2 and TRBJ2-5 in persistent disease. Compared with new cases, persistent Graves' patients showed reduced TCR diversity.

This sample's time point: newly diagnosed GD, antithyroid drugs for less than 3 months. The authors made the TCR library using RNA they extracted from PBMCs. The guidelines of the American Thyroid Association were the basis for diagnosing Graves' disease. Patients hailed from an endocrinology department in Xi'an, China. The receptor was isolated from a female donor with Graves disease. The sample was peripheral blood mononuclear cells (PBMCs), taken at new diagnosis, from a patient treated with antithyroid drugs. The chain is built from TRBV15 and TRBJ2-2; the match to TRBD1 covers 7 bases. CDR3 DNA sequence: TGTGCCACCAGTGGCACAGGGGAAATCGGCACCGGGGAGCTGTTTTTT. Its translation: CATSGTGEIGTGELFF.